This T cell receptor (beta chain) was found in a study of T-cell memory formation after mild COVID-19. The authors produced TCR alpha and TCR beta cDNA libraries with sample barcodes and UMIs by 5'RACE using constant-segment primers. MiXCR was run by TCRdb on the 5' RACE reads, yielding one entry per CDR3 protein. The sample carries 250,000 to 350,000 distinct CDR3 sequences, around 15% recorded once. This clonotype was observed a handful of times. This clone may be a read error of a much larger clone one base away. Source material: PBMCs or a T cell subset sorted from them (not recorded which). The origin of this receptor is a man between 18 and 35 years old who had mild COVID-19 (a few samples of this study predate the infection). Cell type and time point are not known.

In DNA form, the CDR3 reads TGTGCCAGCAGCGTGGGGCGAAGCACAGATACGCAGTATTTT. Residues: CASSVGRSTDTQYF. V usage is TRBV7-3 and J usage is TRBJ2-3; weak D call: TRBD1 (5 bases). The CDR3 is 14 residues long. V was clipped by 5 bases and J by 0 bases, with 9 bases between them. Germline CDR1 reads SGHTA; CDR2 reads FQGTGA.